This TCR beta chain is drawn from a study of identical twins. Template switching added a universal primer site; cDNA carried unique molecular identifiers. A single record per CDR3 protein comes from TCRdb applying MiXCR to the 5' RACE reads. The data contain 1.5 million or so distinct CDR3 sequences, around a third of them singletons. Each donor was a healthy Caucasian. Study-level results: Not following the same donors, the study drew its conclusions from cross-sectional statistical analysis.

Germline V gene data show CDR1 as LGHNA and CDR2 as YNFKEQ. The length of the CDR3 is 14 residues. V was trimmed by 7 bases and J by 7 bases, leaving 17 bases between them. In its sample, this clonotype was seen a few times. Antigen: not known. Sequencing used cord blood. The source of this sequence is a newborn girl in good health. The chain has TRBV4-2 and TRBJ2-1; maybe TRBD1 (6 bases). The CDR3 DNA follows: TGTGCCAGCACCCTCCGCCCCCAGGGGAATGAGCAGTTCTTC. Residues: CASTLRPQGNEQFF.